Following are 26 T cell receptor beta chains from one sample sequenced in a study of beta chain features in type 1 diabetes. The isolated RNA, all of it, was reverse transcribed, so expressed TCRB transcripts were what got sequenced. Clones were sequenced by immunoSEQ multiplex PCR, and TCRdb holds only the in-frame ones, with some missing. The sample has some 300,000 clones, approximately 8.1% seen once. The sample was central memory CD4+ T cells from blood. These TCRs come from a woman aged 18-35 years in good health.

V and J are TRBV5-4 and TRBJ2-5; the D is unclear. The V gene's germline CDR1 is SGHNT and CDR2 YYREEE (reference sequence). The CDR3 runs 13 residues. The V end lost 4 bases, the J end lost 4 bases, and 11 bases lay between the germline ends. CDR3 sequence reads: CASSPWVSETQYF. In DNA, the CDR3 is TGTGCCAGCAGCCCATGGGTCTCAGAGACCCAGTACTTC.

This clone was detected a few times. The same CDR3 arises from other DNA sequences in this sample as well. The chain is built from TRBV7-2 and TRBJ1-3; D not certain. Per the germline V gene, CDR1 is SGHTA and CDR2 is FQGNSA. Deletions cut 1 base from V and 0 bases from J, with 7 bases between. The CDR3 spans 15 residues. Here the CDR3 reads CASSLGPSSGNTIYF. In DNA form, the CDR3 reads TGTGCCAGCAGCTTAGGGCCGAGCTCTGGAAACACCATATATTTT.

The CDR3 here is CASSATSGVNTGELFF. In DNA form, the CDR3 reads TGCGCCAGCAGCGCCACTAGCGGGGTTAACACCGGGGAGCTGTTTTTT. V and J are TRBV5-1 and TRBJ2-2, with 10 bases identical to TRBD2. V dropped 4 bases and J dropped 2; count of bases not matched to a gene: 5. The CDR3 covers 16 residues. Germline V gene sequence: CDR1 SGHRS, CDR2 YFSETQ.

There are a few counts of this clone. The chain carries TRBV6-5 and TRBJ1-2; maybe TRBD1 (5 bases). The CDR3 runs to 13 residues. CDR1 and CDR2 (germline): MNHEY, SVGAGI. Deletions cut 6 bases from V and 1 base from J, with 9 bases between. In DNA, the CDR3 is TGTGCCAGCAGACGACAGAGTAACTATGGCTACACCTTC. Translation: CASRRQSNYGYTF.

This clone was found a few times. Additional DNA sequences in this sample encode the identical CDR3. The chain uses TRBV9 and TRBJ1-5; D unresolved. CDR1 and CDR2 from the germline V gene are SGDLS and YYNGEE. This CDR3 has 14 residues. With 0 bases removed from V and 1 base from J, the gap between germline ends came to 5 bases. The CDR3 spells CASSVGGSNQPQHF. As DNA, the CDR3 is TGTGCCAGCAGCGTAGGTGGGAGCAATCAGCCCCAGCATTTT.

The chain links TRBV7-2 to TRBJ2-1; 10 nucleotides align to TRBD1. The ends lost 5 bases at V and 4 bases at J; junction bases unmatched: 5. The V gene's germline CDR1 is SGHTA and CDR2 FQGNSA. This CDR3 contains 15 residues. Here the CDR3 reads CASSAGQGGYNEQFF. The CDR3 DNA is TGTGCCAGCAGCGCCGGACAGGGGGGGTACAATGAGCAGTTCTTC.

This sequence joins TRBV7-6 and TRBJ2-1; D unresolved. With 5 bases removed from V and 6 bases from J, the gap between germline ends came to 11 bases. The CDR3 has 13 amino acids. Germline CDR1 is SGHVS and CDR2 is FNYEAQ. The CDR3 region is CASSLDRSNEQFF. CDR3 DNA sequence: TGTGCCAGCAGCCTAGACCGAAGCAATGAGCAGTTCTTC.

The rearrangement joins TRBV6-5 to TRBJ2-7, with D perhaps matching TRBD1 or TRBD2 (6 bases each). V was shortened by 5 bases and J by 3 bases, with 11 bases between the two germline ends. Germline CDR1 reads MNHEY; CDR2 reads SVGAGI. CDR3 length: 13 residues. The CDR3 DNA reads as TGTGCCAGCAGTCACAGGGAGGACTACGAGCAGTACTTC. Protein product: CASSHREDYEQYF.

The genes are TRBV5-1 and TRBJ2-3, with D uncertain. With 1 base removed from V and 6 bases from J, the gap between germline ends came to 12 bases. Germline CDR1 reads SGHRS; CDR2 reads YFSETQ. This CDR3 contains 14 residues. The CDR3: CASSLSILGDTQYF. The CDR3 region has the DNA TGCGCCAGCAGCTTGTCCATACTCGGGGATACGCAGTATTTT.

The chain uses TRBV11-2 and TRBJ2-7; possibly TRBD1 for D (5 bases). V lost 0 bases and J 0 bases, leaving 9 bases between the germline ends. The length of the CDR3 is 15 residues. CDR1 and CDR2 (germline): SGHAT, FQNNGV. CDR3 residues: CASSLERGPSYEQYV. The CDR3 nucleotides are TGTGCCAGCAGCTTAGAAAGGGGCCCCTCCTACGAGCAGTACGTC.

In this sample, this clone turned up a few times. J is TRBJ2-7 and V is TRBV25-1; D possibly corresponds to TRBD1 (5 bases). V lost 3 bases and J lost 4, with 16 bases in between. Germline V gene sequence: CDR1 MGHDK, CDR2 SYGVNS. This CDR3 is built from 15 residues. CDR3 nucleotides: TGTGCCAGCAGTGATAGATGGGGCGCCGTATACGAGCAGTACTTC. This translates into CASSDRWGAVYEQYF.

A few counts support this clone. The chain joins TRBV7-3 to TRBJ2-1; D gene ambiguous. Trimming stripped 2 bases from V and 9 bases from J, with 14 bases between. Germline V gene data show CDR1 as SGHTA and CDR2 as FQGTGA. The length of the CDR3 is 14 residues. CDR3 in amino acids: CASSLGARPAEQFF. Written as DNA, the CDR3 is TGTGCCAGCAGCTTAGGAGCTAGACCGGCTGAGCAGTTCTTC.

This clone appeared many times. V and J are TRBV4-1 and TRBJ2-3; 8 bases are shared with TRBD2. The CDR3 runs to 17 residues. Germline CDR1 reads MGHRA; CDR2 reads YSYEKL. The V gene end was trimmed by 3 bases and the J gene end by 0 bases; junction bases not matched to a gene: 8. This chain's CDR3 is CASSHRSGGASTDTQYF. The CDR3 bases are TGCGCCAGCAGCCACCGCAGCGGGGGTGCTAGCACAGATACGCAGTATTTT.

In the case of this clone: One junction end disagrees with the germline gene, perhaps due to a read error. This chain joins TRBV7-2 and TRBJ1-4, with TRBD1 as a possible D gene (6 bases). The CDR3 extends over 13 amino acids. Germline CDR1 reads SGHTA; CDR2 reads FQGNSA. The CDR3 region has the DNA TGTGCCAGCAGCTTCTACGGGGACACGGACCGTTCTTTT. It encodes CASSFYGDTDRSF.

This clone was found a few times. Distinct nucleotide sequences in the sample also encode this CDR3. The CDR3 reads CASSPTGVRTDTQYF. As DNA, the CDR3 is TGTGCCAGCAGCCCGACAGGGGTGAGGACAGATACGCAGTATTTT. The chain joins TRBV7-3 to TRBJ2-3; 8 bases are a match to TRBD1. This CDR3 is 15 amino acids long. From germline, CDR1 is SGHTA and CDR2 FQGTGA. Unmatched junction bases numbered 7, after V lost 5 bases and J lost 3 bases.

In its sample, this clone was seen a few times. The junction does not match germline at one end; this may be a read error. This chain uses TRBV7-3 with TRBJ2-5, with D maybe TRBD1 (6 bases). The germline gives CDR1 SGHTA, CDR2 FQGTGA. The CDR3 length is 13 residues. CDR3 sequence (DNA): TGCGCCAGCAGCCGCGACAGGAAAGAGACCCAGTACTTC. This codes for CASSRDRKETQYF.

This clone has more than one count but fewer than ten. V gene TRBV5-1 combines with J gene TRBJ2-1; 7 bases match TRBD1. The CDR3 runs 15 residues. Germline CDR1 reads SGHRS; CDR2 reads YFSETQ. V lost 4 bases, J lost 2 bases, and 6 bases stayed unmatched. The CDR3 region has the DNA TGCGCCAGCAGCGTGGCCGGGACAGCCTACAATGAGCAGTTCTTC. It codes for CASSVAGTAYNEQFF. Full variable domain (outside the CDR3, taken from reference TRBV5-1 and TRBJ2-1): KAGVTQTPRYLIKTRGQQVTLSCSPISGHRSVSWYQQTPGQGLQFLFEYFSETQRNKGNFPGRFSGRQFSNSRSEMNVSTLELGDSALYLCASSVAGTAYNEQFFGPGTRLTVL.

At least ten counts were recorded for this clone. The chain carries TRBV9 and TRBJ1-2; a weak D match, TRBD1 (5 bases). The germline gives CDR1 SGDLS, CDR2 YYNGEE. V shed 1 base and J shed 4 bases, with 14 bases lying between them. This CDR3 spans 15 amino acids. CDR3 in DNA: TGTGCCAGCAGCGTAAGGGGATGGGATTCCTATGGCTACACCTTC. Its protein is CASSVRGWDSYGYTF.

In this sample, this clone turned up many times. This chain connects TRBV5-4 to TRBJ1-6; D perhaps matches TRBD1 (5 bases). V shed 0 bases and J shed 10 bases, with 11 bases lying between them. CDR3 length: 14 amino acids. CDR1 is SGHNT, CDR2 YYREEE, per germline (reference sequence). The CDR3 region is CASSLEGNESPLHF. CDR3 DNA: TGTGCCAGCAGCTTGGAGGGGAATGAATCACCCCTCCACTTT.

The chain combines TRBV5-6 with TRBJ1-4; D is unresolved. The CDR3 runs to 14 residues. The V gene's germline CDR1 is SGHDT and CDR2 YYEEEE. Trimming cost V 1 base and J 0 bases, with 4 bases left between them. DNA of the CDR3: TGTGCCAGCAGCTTGAGATCAACTAATGAAAAACTGTTTTTT. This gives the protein CASSLRSTNEKLFF.

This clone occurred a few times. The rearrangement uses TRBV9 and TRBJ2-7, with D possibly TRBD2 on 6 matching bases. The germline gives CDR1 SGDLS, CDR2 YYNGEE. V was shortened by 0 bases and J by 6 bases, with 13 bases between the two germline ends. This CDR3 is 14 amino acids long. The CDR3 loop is CASSVGPEGGEQYF. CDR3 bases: TGTGCCAGCAGCGTAGGTCCGGAGGGAGGCGAGCAGTACTTC. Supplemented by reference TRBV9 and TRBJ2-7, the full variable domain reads DSGVTQTPKHLITATGQRVTLRCSPRSGDLSVYWYQQSLDQGLQFLIQYYNGEERAKGNILERFSAQQFPDLHSELNLSSLELGDSALYFCASSVGPEGGEQYFGPGTRLTVT.

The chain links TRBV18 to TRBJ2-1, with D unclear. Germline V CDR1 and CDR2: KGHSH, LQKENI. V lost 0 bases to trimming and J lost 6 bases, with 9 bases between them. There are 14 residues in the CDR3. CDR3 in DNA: TGTGCCAGCTCACCACCCTACAGTGGCAATGAGCAGTTCTTC. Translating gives CASSPPYSGNEQFF.

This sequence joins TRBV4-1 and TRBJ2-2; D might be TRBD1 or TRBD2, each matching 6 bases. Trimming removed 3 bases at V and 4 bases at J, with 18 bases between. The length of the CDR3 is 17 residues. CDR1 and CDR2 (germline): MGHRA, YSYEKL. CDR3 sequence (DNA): TGCGCCAGCAGCCATCCCCCCGGGGGCATGGTCACCGGGGAGCTGTTTTTT. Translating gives CASSHPPGGMVTGELFF.

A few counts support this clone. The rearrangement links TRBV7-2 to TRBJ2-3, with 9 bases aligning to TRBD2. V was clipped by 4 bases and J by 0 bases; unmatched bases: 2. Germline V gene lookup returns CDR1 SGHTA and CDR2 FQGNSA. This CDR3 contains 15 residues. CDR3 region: CASSSSGTSTDTQYF. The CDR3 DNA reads TGTGCCAGCAGCTCTAGCGGGACTAGCACAGATACGCAGTATTTT.

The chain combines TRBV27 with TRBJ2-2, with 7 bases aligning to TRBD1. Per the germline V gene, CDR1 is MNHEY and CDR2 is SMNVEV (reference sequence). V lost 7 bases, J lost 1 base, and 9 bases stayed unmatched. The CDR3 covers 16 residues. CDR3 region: CASTAKQGRNTGELFF. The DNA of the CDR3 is TGTGCCAGCACCGCCAAACAGGGGAGGAACACCGGGGAGCTGTTTTTT.

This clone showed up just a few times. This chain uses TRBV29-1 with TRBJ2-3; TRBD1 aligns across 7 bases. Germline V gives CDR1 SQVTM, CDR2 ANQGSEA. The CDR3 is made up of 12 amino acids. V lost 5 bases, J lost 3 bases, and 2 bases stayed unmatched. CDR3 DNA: TGCAGCGTTAACAGGGGAACAGATACGCAGTATTTT. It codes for CSVNRGTDTQYF.